This entry features one T cell receptor (beta chain) sequence. The CDR3 has 15 amino acids. The germline V gene encodes CDR1 SNHLY and CDR2 FYNNEI. The ends lost 2 bases at V and 5 bases at J; junction bases unmatched: 5. It was during active infection that Seattle patients were enrolled and then longitudinally followed. This record belongs to a study of blood T cell repertoires in COVID-19. Study background: Researchers got acute and convalescent COVID-19 samples from the United States, Italy and Spain. PBMCs, B-cell-depleted T cells, or T cells were the source of the cDNA or gDNA that made up the material.

The data were produced by immunoSEQ multiplex PCR, yet TCRdb's version contains in-frame clones alone and is incomplete. This sample has about 130,000 clones, with roughly nine tenths found just once. This sequence was found in a woman in her 70s with COVID-19, enrolled during active disease. This sequence joins TRBV2 and TRBJ2-2, with 7 bases identical to TRBD1. The source material was peripheral blood. The CDR3: CASSELGGETGELFF. DNA of the CDR3: TGTGCCAGCAGTGAACTAGGGGGCGAGACCGGGGAGCTGTTTTTT. The full variable domain, its missing parts supplied by reference TRBV2 and TRBJ2-2, is EPEVTQTPSHQVTQMGQEVILRCVPISNHLYFYWYRQILGQKVEFLVSFYNNEISEKSEIFDDQFSVERPDGSNFTLKIRSTKLEDSAMYFCASSELGGETGELFFGEGSRLTVL.